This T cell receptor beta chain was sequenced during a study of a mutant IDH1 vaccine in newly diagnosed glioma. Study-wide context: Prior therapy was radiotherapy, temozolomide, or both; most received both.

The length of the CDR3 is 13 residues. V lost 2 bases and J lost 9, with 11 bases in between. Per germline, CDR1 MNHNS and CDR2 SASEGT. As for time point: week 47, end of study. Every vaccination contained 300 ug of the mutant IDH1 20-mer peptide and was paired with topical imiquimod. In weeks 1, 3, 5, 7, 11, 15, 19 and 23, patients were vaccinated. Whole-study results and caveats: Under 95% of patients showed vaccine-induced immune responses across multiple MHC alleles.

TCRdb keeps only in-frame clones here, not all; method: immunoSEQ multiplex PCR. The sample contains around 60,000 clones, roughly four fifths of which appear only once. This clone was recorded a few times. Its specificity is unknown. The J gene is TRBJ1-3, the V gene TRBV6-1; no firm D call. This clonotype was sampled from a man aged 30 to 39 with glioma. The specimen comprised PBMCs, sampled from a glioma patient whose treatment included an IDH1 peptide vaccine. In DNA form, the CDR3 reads TGTGCCAGCAGTGAATTGGAGTCAGGCACCATATATTTT. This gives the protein CASSELESGTIYF.